These 13 T cell receptor beta chains share one sample of origin, sequenced in a study of regulatory T cells in long-lasting Graves disease. With iRepertoire HTBI primers and Arm-PCR of CDR3 regions, TCR beta libraries were built. A single record per CDR3 protein comes from TCRdb applying MiXCR to the multiplex PCR reads. Among 600,000 to 650,000 distinct CDR3 sequences listed, roughly 15% were seen once. Time point: newly diagnosed GD, antithyroid drugs for less than 3 months. Isolated PBMC RNA provided the starting material for the TCR library. These same records also appear under a second study, on T cells in Graves' hyperthyroidism and ophthalmopathy.

This material consisted of peripheral blood mononuclear cells (PBMCs), taken at new diagnosis, from a patient treated with antithyroid drugs. These receptors came from a woman aged 30 to 39 with Graves disease.

This clonotype was seen a handful of times. This rearrangement joins TRBV6-2 or TRBV6-3 to TRBJ1-5; D remains unclear. V was shortened by 5 bases and J by 0 bases, with 17 bases between the two germline ends. Germline values: CDR1 MNHEY, CDR2 SVGEGT. This CDR3 comprises 17 residues. The CDR3 loop reads CASSELEGDYSNQPQHF. CDR3 DNA sequence: TGTGCCAGCAGTGAATTAGAGGGTGATTATAGCAATCAGCCCCAGCATTTT.

In its sample, this clonotype was seen a few times. J is TRBJ1-3 and V is TRBV3-1; D gene ambiguous. Germline V CDR1 and CDR2: LGHDT, YNNKEL (reference sequence). V gave up 2 bases and J gave up 9 bases, with 8 bases separating them. This CDR3 region has 12 residues. CDR3 residues: CASSQSGRTIYF. The CDR3 DNA sequence: TGTGCCAGCAGCCAATCAGGCCGCACCATATATTTT.

This clonotype has only a few counts. The chain links TRBV25-1 to TRBJ1-6; a weak D match, TRBD1 (5 bases). V was clipped by 4 bases and J by 6 bases, with 10 bases between them. This CDR3 is 14 amino acids long. The germline gives CDR1 MGHDK, CDR2 SYGVNS. CDR3 sequence (DNA): TGTGCCAGCAGTGCCATGGGGGGTAATTCACCCCTCCACTTT. It specifies CASSAMGGNSPLHF.

This clonotype was seen ten or more times. This chain uses TRBV28 with TRBJ2-5; D is ambiguous. V was trimmed by 3 bases and J by 0 bases, leaving 8 bases between them. The CDR3 is made up of 14 amino acids. The germline V gene encodes CDR1 MDHEN and CDR2 SYDVKM. The CDR3 DNA is TGTGCCAGCAGTTTTAACGCGTACCAAGAGACCCAGTACTTC. Amino acids: CASSFNAYQETQYF.

This clonotype was seen a few times. A much more abundant neighbour one base away suggests this may be a read error. For the CDR3, the DNA is TGCAGTGCTAGAGTTTTATGGGGCGATTTGTCTACTGAAGCTTTCTTT. Its translation is CSARVLWGDLSTEAFF. The chain carries TRBV20-1 and TRBJ1-1; a weak D match, TRBD1 (5 bases). Trimming removed 1 base at V and 5 bases at J, with 20 bases between. Germline V gene sequence: CDR1 DFQATT, CDR2 SNEGSKA (reference sequence). The CDR3 loop spans 16 amino acids.

This clonotype was detected many times. V is TRBV2 and J is TRBJ2-5; weak D call: TRBD2 (6 bases). V gave up 6 bases and J gave up 4 bases, with 15 bases separating them. Germline V lookup: CDR1 SNHLY, CDR2 FYNNEI. The CDR3 length is 14 residues. CDR3 residues: CASRKGGMGETQYF. In nucleotides, the CDR3 is TGTGCCAGCAGGAAAGGCGGGATGGGAGAGACCCAGTACTTC.

This chain links TRBV5-1 with TRBJ1-6; the D gene is possibly TRBD1 (6 bases). Per the germline V gene, CDR1 is SGHRS and CDR2 is YFSETQ. The CDR3 runs to 17 residues. With 0 bases removed from V and 10 bases from J, the gap between germline ends came to 20 bases. Here the CDR3 DNA reads TGCGCCAGCAGCTTGGGTTCAAGGGGAACAGGGAAATCACCCCTCCACTTT. This translates into CASSLGSRGTGKSPLHF.

The sample holds many counts of this clonotype. The chain carries TRBV7-9 and TRBJ1-1; D is perhaps TRBD1 (6 bases). Trimming took 4 bases from V and 6 from J, leaving 15 bases between them. CDR3 length: 14 amino acids. Germline CDR1 reads SEHNR; CDR2 reads FQNEAQ (reference sequence). CDR3 nucleotides: TGTGCCAGCAGCTCAAGGGGGAGTGAGGCTGAAGCTTTCTTT. It is translated as CASSSRGSEAEAFF.

At least ten counts were recorded for this clonotype. The chain combines TRBV3-1 with TRBJ1-2; D gene uncertain. The CDR3 extends over 12 amino acids. CDR1 is LGHDT and CDR2 is YNNKEL in the germline V gene (reference sequence). Between the trimmed V and J ends, which lost 2 bases and 7 bases, there was a span of 8 bases. The CDR3 DNA reads TGTGCCAGCAGCCAAAGCGGTCCTGGCTACACCTTC. Residues: CASSQSGPGYTF. Based on the CDR3 plus reference TRBV3-1 and TRBJ1-2, the full variable domain is DTAVSQTPKYLVTQMGNDKSIKCEQNLGHDTMYWYKQDSKKFLKIMFSYNNKELIINETVPNRFSPKSPDKAHLNLHINSLELGDSAVYFCASSQSGPGYTFGSGTRLTVV.

A few counts support this clonotype. The gene calls are TRBV6-2 or TRBV6-3 and TRBJ2-2; D uncertain. Germline CDR1 and CDR2: MNHEY and SVGEGT. V was clipped by 2 bases and J by 4 bases, with 8 bases between them. The CDR3 spans 14 residues. CDR3 in DNA: TGTGCCAGCAGTTACGCGAGGAGCACCGGGGAGCTGTTTTTT. Its translation: CASSYARSTGELFF.

The rearrangement uses TRBV2 and TRBJ2-1, with a tentative D call TRBD2 (5 bases). Trimming took 4 bases from V and 15 from J, leaving 10 bases between them. Germline V gives CDR1 SNHLY, CDR2 FYNNEI. The CDR3 is 10 residues long. The CDR3 bases are TGTGCCAGCAGTGTTCGAAGCGGGTTCTTC. This sequence encodes CASSVRSGFF.

This clonotype appeared a few times. This rearrangement joins TRBV18 to TRBJ2-3; TRBD1 matches 9 bases. J was trimmed by 4 bases and V by 1 base; bases with no gene match: 3. This CDR3 comprises 15 residues. Germline V gene lookup returns CDR1 KGHSH and CDR2 LQKENI. This CDR3 is CASSPLTGGADTQYF. Written as DNA, the CDR3 is TGTGCCAGCTCACCACTAACAGGGGGCGCAGATACGCAGTATTTT.

The rearrangement uses TRBV5-6 and TRBJ1-1, with D perhaps matching TRBD1 (5 bases). CDR1 is SGHDT, CDR2 YYEEEE, per germline. Between the trimmed V and J ends, which lost 1 base and 5 bases, there was a span of 21 bases. This CDR3 spans 17 amino acids. CDR3: CASSLNGVPQGGTEAFF. CDR3 sequence (DNA): TGTGCCAGCAGCTTGAATGGGGTGCCTCAGGGTGGGACTGAAGCTTTCTTT.